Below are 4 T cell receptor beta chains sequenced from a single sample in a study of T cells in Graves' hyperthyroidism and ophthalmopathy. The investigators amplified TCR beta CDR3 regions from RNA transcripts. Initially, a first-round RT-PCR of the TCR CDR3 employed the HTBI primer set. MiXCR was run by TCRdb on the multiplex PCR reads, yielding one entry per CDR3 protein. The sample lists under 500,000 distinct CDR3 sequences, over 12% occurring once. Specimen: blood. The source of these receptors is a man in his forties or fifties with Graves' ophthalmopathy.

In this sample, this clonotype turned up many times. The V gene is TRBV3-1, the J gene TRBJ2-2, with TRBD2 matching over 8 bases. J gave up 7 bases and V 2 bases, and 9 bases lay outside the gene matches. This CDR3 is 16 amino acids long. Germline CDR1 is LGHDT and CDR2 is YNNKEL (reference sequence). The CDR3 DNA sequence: TGTGCCAGCAGCCAAACCGGGGGGGTTCTTGGCGGGGAGCTGTTTTTT. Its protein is CASSQTGGVLGGELFF.

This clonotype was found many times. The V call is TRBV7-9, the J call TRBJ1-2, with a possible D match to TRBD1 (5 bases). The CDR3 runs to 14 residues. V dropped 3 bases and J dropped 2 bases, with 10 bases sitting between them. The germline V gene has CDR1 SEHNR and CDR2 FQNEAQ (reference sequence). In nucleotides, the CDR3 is TGTGCCAGCAGCTTTCTGGCAGGGAACTATGGCTACACCTTC. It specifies CASSFLAGNYGYTF.

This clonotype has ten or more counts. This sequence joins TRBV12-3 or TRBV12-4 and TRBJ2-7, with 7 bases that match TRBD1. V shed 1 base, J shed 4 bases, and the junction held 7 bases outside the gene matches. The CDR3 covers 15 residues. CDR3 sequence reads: CASSLGRQGGYEQYF. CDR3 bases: TGTGCCAGCAGTTTAGGGCGACAGGGCGGATACGAGCAGTACTTC.

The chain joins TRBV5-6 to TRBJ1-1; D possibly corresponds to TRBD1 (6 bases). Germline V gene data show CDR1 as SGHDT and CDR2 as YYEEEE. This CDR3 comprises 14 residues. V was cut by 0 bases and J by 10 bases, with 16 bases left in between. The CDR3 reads CASSLVGGPLGAFF. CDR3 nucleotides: TGTGCCAGCAGCTTGGTGGGGGGGCCCCTTGGAGCTTTCTTT.